The 7 T cell receptor beta chains listed next were all sequenced from one sample in a study of shared clonotypes between healthy human individuals. Clones were read by immunoSEQ multiplex PCR, and TCRdb kept only the in-frame ones, dropping some. The repertoire has around 2.1 million clones, under 95% of them found once; the top ten carry more than 1.5%. Naive-designated CD8 cells lacked CD45RO, were positively enriched for CCR7, and omitted terminally differentiated effector memory CD45RA+ cells. The sequenced sample was naive CD8+ T cells from PBMCs. Source of these receptors: a man between 18 and 29 years old in good health. Some clones in this sample may be carry-over from other donors' samples.

This clone was detected once. The DNA for the CDR3 is TGTGCCAGCAGCTTAACGAAGGGACAGGGGGCGAGCGGGGAGCTGTTTTTT. It specifies CASSLTKGQGASGELFF. The chain joins TRBV7-3 to TRBJ2-2; TRBD1 aligns across 12 bases. From germline, CDR1 is SGHTA and CDR2 FQGTGA. Trimming took 0 bases from V and 7 from J; bases not matched to a gene: 6. The CDR3 consists of 17 residues.

As regards this clone: Other nucleotide sequences in the sample specify the same CDR3. V usage is TRBV19 and J usage is TRBJ2-7; no firm D call. V lost 4 bases and J lost 1, with 8 bases in between. Germline V gene data show CDR1 as LNHDA and CDR2 as SQIVND (reference sequence). This CDR3 region has 13 residues. The CDR3: CASSTGRSYEQYF. In nucleotides, the CDR3 is TGTGCCAGTAGTACTGGACGGTCCTACGAGCAGTACTTC.

The rearrangement uses TRBV5-6 and TRBJ1-2; 7 bases fit TRBD1. The CDR3 spans 13 residues. From germline, CDR1 is SGHDT and CDR2 YYEEEE. V was clipped by 2 bases and J by 4 bases; unmatched bases: 2. The CDR3 here is CASSLGGFYGYTF. The DNA for the CDR3 is TGTGCCAGCAGCTTAGGGGGCTTCTATGGCTACACCTTC.

The chain uses TRBV19 and TRBJ1-1, with TRBD1 matching over 9 bases. This CDR3 is built from 15 residues. Germline V gives CDR1 LNHDA, CDR2 SQIVND (reference sequence). V trimming: 6 bases; J trimming: 2 bases; junction bases outside the gene matches: 7. The CDR3 bases are TGTGCCAGTAGCCTTGAGACAGGGGGAAACACTGAAGCTTTCTTT. Its protein is CASSLETGGNTEAFF.

This chain links TRBV5-1 with TRBJ2-1; D remains unclear. The germline V gene has CDR1 SGHRS and CDR2 YFSETQ. The CDR3 sequence is 11 residues long. The V gene lost 0 bases and the J gene lost 12 bases, with 7 bases spanning the gap. DNA of the CDR3: TGCGCCAGCAGCTTGGGGACCTTGCAGTTCTTC. Translating it yields CASSLGTLQFF.

The chain joins TRBV14 to TRBJ2-7, with 7 bases aligning to TRBD2. Trimming cost V 3 bases and J 3 bases; bases outside gene matches: 5. CDR3 length: 14 residues. CDR1 and CDR2 from the germline V gene are SGHDN and FVKESK. The chain's CDR3 is CASSHALAHYEQYF. The CDR3 DNA reads as TGTGCCAGCAGCCACGCACTAGCGCACTACGAGCAGTACTTC.

This clone has a single count. This chain links TRBV9 with TRBJ2-2; 7 nucleotides match TRBD2. Trimming at V came to 0 bases and at J to 4 bases, leaving 6 bases not matched to a gene. Per germline, CDR1 SGDLS and CDR2 YYNGEE. CDR3 length: 16 amino acids. This CDR3 reads CASSVVAGVSTGELFF. As DNA, the CDR3 is TGTGCCAGCAGCGTAGTGGCGGGAGTCAGCACCGGGGAGCTGTTTTTT.